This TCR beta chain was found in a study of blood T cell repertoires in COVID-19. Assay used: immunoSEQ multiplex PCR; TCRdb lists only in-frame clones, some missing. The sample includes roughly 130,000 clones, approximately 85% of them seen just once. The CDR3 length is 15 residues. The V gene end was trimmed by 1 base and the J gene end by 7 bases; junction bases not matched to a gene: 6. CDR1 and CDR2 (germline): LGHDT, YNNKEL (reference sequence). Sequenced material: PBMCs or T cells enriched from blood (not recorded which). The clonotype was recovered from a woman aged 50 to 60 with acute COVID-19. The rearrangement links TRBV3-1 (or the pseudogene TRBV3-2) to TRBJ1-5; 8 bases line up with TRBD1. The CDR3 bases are TGTGCCAGCAGCCAAGGGGGACAGGAAGGCCAGCCCCAGCATTTT. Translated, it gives CASSQGGQEGQPQHF.